This TCR beta chain was recovered during a study of T cells in Graves' hyperthyroidism and ophthalmopathy. Looked up from germline, CDR1 is MNHNS and CDR2 is SASEGT. V gave up 2 bases and J gave up 0 bases, with 17 bases separating them. This CDR3 spans 18 amino acids. Study-level findings and limits: Clonotypes that were expanded in thyroid above 0.001 mostly appeared in blood too.

RNA transcripts served as the template for amplifying TCR beta CDR3 regions. With the HTBI primer set, the TCR CDR3 went through a first round of RT-PCR. TCRdb independently ran MiXCR on the multiplex PCR reads; one entry per CDR3 protein. The table has more than 350,000 distinct CDR3 sequences, roughly 15% seen once. This clonotype was observed many times. Its matching antigen is unknown. In the ophthalmopathy cohort, Clinical Activity Score was at least 3, NOSPECS grade at least 4, and duration under 3 months. Together with thyroid ultrasound, orbital computed tomography, serum thyroxine and TRAb, clinical symptoms were used for diagnoses.

This sequence was found in a woman in her fifties or sixties with Graves' ophthalmopathy. J is TRBJ1-5 and V is TRBV6-1, with D possibly matching TRBD1 (5 bases). Sequenced input: blood. The chain's CDR3 is CASSERGDALYSNQPQHF. The CDR3 region has the DNA TGTGCCAGCAGTGAAAGGGGAGATGCCCTTTATAGCAATCAGCCCCAGCATTTT.